The 17 T cell receptor beta chains reported below all come from one sample, sequenced in a study of beta chain features in type 1 diabetes. Sequencing targeted expressed TCRB transcripts, as all isolated RNA had been reverse transcribed. Using immunoSEQ multiplex PCR, the repertoire was profiled, and TCRdb retains in-frame clones only, with some absent. The sample contains around 320,000 clones, 14% of which appear only once. The specimen was central memory CD4+ T cells from blood. Receptor source: a man under 40 in good health.

The rearrangement uses TRBV6-5 and TRBJ2-7; possibly TRBD1 or TRBD2 for D (5 bases each). The CDR3 has 16 amino acids. The V and J ends lost 0 bases and 3 bases respectively, with 15 bases between them. Per germline, CDR1 MNHEY and CDR2 SVGAGI. CDR3: CASSYSFGGGVYEQYF. CDR3 DNA: TGTGCCAGCAGTTACTCTTTCGGTGGGGGAGTCTACGAGCAGTACTTC.

The J gene is TRBJ2-7, the V gene TRBV7-8, with TRBD2 matching 7 bases. The V gene's germline CDR1 is SGHVS and CDR2 FQNEAQ. CDR3 size: 15 residues. Trimming cost V 1 base and J 3 bases; bases outside gene matches: 6. The CDR3 coding sequence is TGTGCCAGCAGCTTAGAGTTCGGCGGGAGCTACGAGCAGTACTTC. Its translation: CASSLEFGGSYEQYF.

The rearrangement links TRBV7-2 to TRBJ2-5; 8 positions agree with TRBD2. Germline CDR1 is SGHTA and CDR2 is FQGNSA. Trimming cost V 1 base and J 2 bases; bases outside gene matches: 6. The CDR3 consists of 16 residues. The CDR3 DNA sequence: TGTGCCAGCAGCTTAGGCCAGCGGGGGCCGCAAGAGACCCAGTACTTC. Its protein is CASSLGQRGPQETQYF.

This chain joins TRBV30 and TRBJ2-2; 8 bases fit TRBD1. Germline V gene lookup returns CDR1 GTSNPN and CDR2 SVGIG (reference sequence). The trim removed 4 bases at V and 3 bases at J, leaving 4 bases unmatched. The CDR3 sequence is 14 residues long. CDR3 coding DNA: TGTGCCTGGACGGACAGGGAGGACACCGGGGAGCTGTTTTTT. Protein sequence: CAWTDREDTGELFF.

The rearrangement uses TRBV7-8 and TRBJ2-7, with 10 nucleotides matching TRBD2. Germline V gene sequence: CDR1 SGHVS, CDR2 FQNEAQ. V lost 4 bases and J lost 2; bases outside the gene matches: 2. The CDR3 has 14 amino acids. For the CDR3, the DNA is TGTGCCAGCAGCTCACTAGCGGGGACCTACGAGCAGTACGTC. Its protein is CASSSLAGTYEQYV.

This clone appeared a few times. Distinct nucleotide sequences in the sample also encode this CDR3. The J gene is TRBJ2-1, the V gene TRBV12-5, with 9 bases identical to TRBD1. This CDR3 contains 14 residues. The germline gives CDR1 LGHNT, CDR2 FRNRAP. V shed 6 bases, J shed 6 bases, and the junction held 6 bases outside the gene matches. As DNA, the CDR3 is TGTGCTAGTGGCTCGGGACAGGGTGGCAATGAGCAGTTCTTC. It codes for CASGSGQGGNEQFF.

This clone was counted a few times. The genes are TRBV7-2 and TRBJ2-3; D uncertain. Per the germline V gene, CDR1 is SGHTA and CDR2 is FQGNSA. V was trimmed by 5 bases and J by 2 bases, leaving 14 bases between them. This CDR3 has 15 amino acids. Written as DNA, the CDR3 is TGTGCCAGCAGCGTAGACCGGCTAAACACAGATACGCAGTATTTT. As protein: CASSVDRLNTDTQYF.

The CDR3 DNA is TGCGCCAGCAGCTCCTTTCGGGGACCTAATGAAAAACTGTTTTTT. It translates to CASSSFRGPNEKLFF. V usage is TRBV5-1 and J usage is TRBJ1-4; TRBD1 is a possible D gene (5 bases). CDR3 length: 15 amino acids. The V and J ends lost 3 bases and 3 bases respectively, with 12 bases between them. Germline-derived CDR1 and CDR2 are SGHRS and YFSETQ.

The chain combines TRBV5-1 with TRBJ2-7; D ambiguous. Trimming removed 1 base from V and 2 bases from J, with 4 bases in between. CDR1 is SGHRS, CDR2 YFSETQ, per germline. The CDR3 runs to 12 residues. This chain's CDR3 is CASSLPAYEQYF. Here the CDR3 DNA reads TGCGCCAGCAGCTTGCCCGCCTACGAGCAGTACTTC. Combining the CDR3 with reference TRBV5-1 and TRBJ2-7 gives the whole variable domain KAGVTQTPRYLIKTRGQQVTLSCSPISGHRSVSWYQQTPGQGLQFLFEYFSETQRNKGNFPGRFSGRQFSNSRSEMNVSTLELGDSALYLCASSLPAYEQYFGPGTRLTVT.

The chain joins TRBV30 to TRBJ2-5, with a weak D call TRBD2 (5 bases). Germline values: CDR1 GTSNPN, CDR2 SVGIG (reference sequence). Trimming left V 4 bases short and J 5 bases short, with 8 bases between. The CDR3 sequence is 11 residues long. The CDR3 spells CAWMGAETQYF. As DNA, the CDR3 is TGTGCCTGGATGGGAGCGGAGACCCAGTACTTC.

The chain carries TRBV7-8 and TRBJ2-3; D is possibly TRBD1 or TRBD2 (5 bases each). CDR1 and CDR2 (germline): SGHVS, FQNEAQ. V was trimmed by 1 base and J by 1 base, leaving 18 bases between them. CDR3 length: 18 amino acids. The CDR3 coding sequence is TGTGCCAGCAGCTTAGGATTGACAGCCCAGGAGGGCACAGATACGCAGTATTTT. This encodes CASSLGLTAQEGTDTQYF.

This sequence joins TRBV28 and TRBJ2-3; D is perhaps TRBD2 (5 bases). CDR3 length: 13 residues. V lost 5 bases, J lost 3 bases, and 9 bases lay in between. Germline CDR1 and CDR2: MDHEN and SYDVKM. For the CDR3, the DNA is TGTGCCAGCAGTGGATCGGGAACAGATACGCAGTATTTT. Its translation is CASSGSGTDTQYF.

Only a few counts were recorded for this clone. The rearrangement links TRBV20-1 to TRBJ2-7; D uncertain. From germline, CDR1 is DFQATT and CDR2 SNEGSKA (reference sequence). V was clipped by 5 bases and J by 0 bases, with 5 bases between them. CDR3 size: 11 residues. The CDR3 sequence is CSALSSYEQYF. CDR3 coding DNA: TGCAGTGCTCTGAGCTCCTACGAGCAGTACTTC.

This chain uses TRBV6-5 with TRBJ1-2; 10 bases align to TRBD1. The CDR3 is 14 amino acids. The junction had 5 bases not matched to a gene; V was cut back by 6 bases and J by 4 bases. The germline V gene encodes CDR1 MNHEY and CDR2 SVGAGI. CDR3 bases: TGTGCCAGCAGCCCTCGGACAGGGGGCTATGGCTACACCTTC. Translation gives CASSPRTGGYGYTF.

In its sample, this clone was seen a few times. This sequence joins TRBV6-5 and TRBJ2-5; TRBD2 is a possible D gene (7 bases). Per the germline V gene, CDR1 is MNHEY and CDR2 is SVGAGI. The CDR3 runs 14 residues. V lost 10 bases, J lost 5 bases, and 20 bases lay in between. The CDR3 nucleotides read TGTGCCATCAGAGATACAGGGCGGGAGGAGACCCAGTACTTC. This gives the protein CAIRDTGREETQYF.

This clone turned up a few times. The rearrangement joins TRBV30 to TRBJ2-5; no definite D call. Germline lookup yields CDR1 GTSNPN and CDR2 SVGIG (reference sequence). Trimming took off 0 bases at V and 3 bases at J, with 11 bases between the two ends. This CDR3 is built from 14 residues. The CDR3 region is CAWSVWASEETQYF. The DNA of the CDR3 is TGTGCCTGGAGTGTTTGGGCATCCGAAGAGACCCAGTACTTC.

This chain links TRBV7-9 with TRBJ1-5, with D uncertain. CDR1 and CDR2 from the germline V gene are SEHNR and FQNEAQ (reference sequence). V was clipped by 4 bases and J by 1 base, with 5 bases between them. CDR3 length equals 13 residues. The CDR3 is CASSWGSNQPQHF. CDR3 in DNA: TGTGCCAGCAGCTGGGGAAGCAATCAGCCCCAGCATTTT.